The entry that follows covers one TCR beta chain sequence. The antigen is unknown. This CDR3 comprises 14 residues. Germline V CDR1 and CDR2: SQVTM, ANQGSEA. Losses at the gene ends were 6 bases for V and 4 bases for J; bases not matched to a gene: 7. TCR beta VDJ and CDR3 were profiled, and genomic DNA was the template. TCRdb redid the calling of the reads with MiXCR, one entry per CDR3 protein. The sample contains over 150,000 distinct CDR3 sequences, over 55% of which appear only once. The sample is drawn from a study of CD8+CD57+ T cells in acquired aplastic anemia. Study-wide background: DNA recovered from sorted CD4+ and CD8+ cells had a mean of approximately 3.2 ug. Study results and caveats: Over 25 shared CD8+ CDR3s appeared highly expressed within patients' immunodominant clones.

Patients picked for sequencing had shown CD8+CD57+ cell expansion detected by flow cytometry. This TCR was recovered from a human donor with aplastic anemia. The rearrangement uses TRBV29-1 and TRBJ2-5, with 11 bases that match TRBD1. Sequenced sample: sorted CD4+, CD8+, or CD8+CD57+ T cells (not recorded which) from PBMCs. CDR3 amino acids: CSVEGTGGSETQYF. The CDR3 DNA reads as TGCAGCGTGGAGGGGACAGGGGGTTCAGAGACCCAGTACTTC. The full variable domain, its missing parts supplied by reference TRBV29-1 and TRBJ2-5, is SAVISQKPSRDICQRGTSLTIQCQVDSQVTMMFWYRQQPGQSLTLIATANQGSEATYESGFVIDKFPISRPNLTFSTLTVSNMSPEDSSIYLCSVEGTGGSETQYFGPGTRLLVL.